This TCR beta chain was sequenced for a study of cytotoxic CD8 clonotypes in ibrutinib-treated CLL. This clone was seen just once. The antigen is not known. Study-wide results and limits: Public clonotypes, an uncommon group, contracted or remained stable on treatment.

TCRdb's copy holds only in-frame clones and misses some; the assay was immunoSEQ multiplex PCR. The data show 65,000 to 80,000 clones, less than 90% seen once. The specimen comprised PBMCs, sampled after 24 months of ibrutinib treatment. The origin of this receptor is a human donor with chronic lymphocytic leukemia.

CDR3 amino acids: CASSLSVGQTYEQYF. The CDR3 nucleotides read TGTGCCAGCAGCTTATCGGTTGGCCAGACCTACGAGCAGTACTTC. This chain connects TRBV7-2 to TRBJ2-7; D gene ambiguous. The V end was cut by 2 bases, the J end by 2 bases, with 13 bases between. CDR3 length: 15 amino acids. CDR1 is SGHTA and CDR2 is FQGNSA in the germline V gene.